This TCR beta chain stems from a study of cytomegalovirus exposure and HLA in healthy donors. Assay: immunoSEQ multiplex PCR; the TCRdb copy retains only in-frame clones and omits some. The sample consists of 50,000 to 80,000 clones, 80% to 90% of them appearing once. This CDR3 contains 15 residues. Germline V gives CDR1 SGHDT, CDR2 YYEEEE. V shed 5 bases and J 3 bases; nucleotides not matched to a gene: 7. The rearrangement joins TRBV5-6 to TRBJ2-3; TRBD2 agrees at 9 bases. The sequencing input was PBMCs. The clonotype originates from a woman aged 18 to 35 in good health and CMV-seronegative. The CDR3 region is CASSLAGEGTDTQYF. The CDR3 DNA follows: TGTGCCAGCAGTTTAGCGGGAGAGGGGACAGATACGCAGTATTTT.